The next 2 T cell receptor beta chains were all read from a single sample in a study of blood T cell repertoires in COVID-19. This table comes from immunoSEQ multiplex PCR, and its TCRdb copy is limited to in-frame clones, with some not included. The data show 120,000 or so clones, around 91% seen once. Sequencing was carried out using peripheral blood. These receptors were collected from a man aged 70-80 years with active or convalescent COVID-19.

The chain employs TRBV6-5 and TRBJ1-6, with no clear D. V gave up 5 bases and J gave up 11 bases, with 10 bases separating them. The CDR3 is 12 amino acids. Germline V gene lookup returns CDR1 MNHEY and CDR2 SVGAGI. CDR3 sequence: CASSTMAAPLHF. The CDR3 DNA sequence: TGTGCCAGCAGTACCATGGCGGCACCCCTCCACTTT.

Note on this clone: Other DNA sequences in this sample translate to the same CDR3. The rearrangement joins TRBV5-1 to TRBJ2-7, with a possible D match to TRBD1 (5 bases). V was pared by 0 bases and J by 2 bases, with 6 bases between. CDR3 length equals 13 residues. CDR1 is SGHRS, CDR2 YFSETQ, per germline. CDR3 coding DNA: TGCGCCAGCAGCTTGGGGGGCACCTACGAGCAGTACTTC. Protein sequence: CASSLGGTYEQYF.